These 27 T cell receptor beta chains came from one sample sequenced in a study of blood T cell repertoires in COVID-19. Only in-frame clones appear in the TCRdb table, and some are missing; sequencing was by immunoSEQ multiplex PCR. This table has approximately 170,000 clones, around 85% appearing once. Sequenced input: peripheral blood. These TCRs come from a man at least 80 years old with COVID-19, enrolled during active disease.

The sample holds one count of this clone. The chain combines TRBV5-4 with TRBJ1-3, with unresolved D. With 2 bases removed from V and 0 bases from J, the gap between germline ends came to 9 bases. The CDR3 extends over 15 amino acids. The germline CDR1 and CDR2 sequences are SGHNT and YYREEE (reference sequence). CDR3 coding DNA: TGTGCCAGCAGCTTTACCGCAGGCTCTGGAAACACCATATATTTT. As protein: CASSFTAGSGNTIYF. Combining the CDR3 with reference TRBV5-4 and TRBJ1-3 gives the whole variable domain ETGVTQSPTHLIKTRGQQVTLRCSSQSGHNTVSWYQQALGQGPQFIFQYYREEENGRGNFPPRFSGLQFPNYSSELNVNALELDDSALYLCASSFTAGSGNTIYFGEGSWLTVV.

The J gene is TRBJ1-3, the V gene TRBV2; TRBD1 is a possible D gene (5 bases). This CDR3 has 13 amino acids. CDR1 and CDR2 (germline): SNHLY, FYNNEI. Trimming pared 6 bases from V and 4 bases from J, leaving 10 bases between. CDR3 region: CASRGESGNTIYF. The CDR3 DNA reads TGTGCCAGCAGAGGGGAATCGGGAAACACCATATATTTT. Complete variable domain (other parts from reference TRBV2 and TRBJ1-3): EPEVTQTPSHQVTQMGQEVILRCVPISNHLYFYWYRQILGQKVEFLVSFYNNEISEKSEIFDDQFSVERPDGSNFTLKIRSTKLEDSAMYFCASRGESGNTIYFGEGSWLTVV.

The chain couples TRBV12-3 or TRBV12-4 to TRBJ1-2, with 7 bases identical to TRBD1. V was clipped by 5 bases and J by 7 bases; unmatched bases: 7. The CDR3 is 13 residues long. CDR3 region: CASSPGQVSGYTF. Here the CDR3 DNA reads TGTGCCAGCAGTCCAGGACAGGTGTCTGGCTACACCTTC.

The chain uses TRBV7-3 and TRBJ2-3; 10 positions agree with TRBD2. V was clipped by 5 bases and J by 3 bases; unmatched bases: 5. CDR1 and CDR2 from the germline V gene are SGHTA and FQGTGA. The CDR3 sequence is 15 residues long. The CDR3 protein is CASSRLAGETDTQYF. The CDR3 nucleotides are TGTGCCAGCAGCCGGCTAGCGGGGGAGACAGATACGCAGTATTTT.

V usage is TRBV6-5 and J usage is TRBJ1-5; D is ambiguous. This CDR3 has 14 residues. Germline loops: CDR1 MNHEY, CDR2 SVGAGI. V was pared by 4 bases and J by 9 bases, with 16 bases between. The CDR3 coding sequence is TGTGCCAGCAGTTCCGACCGGAGGAGTTGGCCCCAGCATTTT. It specifies CASSSDRRSWPQHF.

V gene TRBV6-2 or TRBV6-3 combines with J gene TRBJ2-7; 7 bases agree with TRBD1. Germline V gene data show CDR1 as MNHEY and CDR2 as SVGEGT. The CDR3 totals 13 residues. Germline trimming cut 2 bases from V and 6 bases from J; bases unmatched to any gene: 4. The CDR3 nucleotides are TGTGCCAGCAGTTACCGACAGGGTGGCGAGCAGTACTTC. Amino acids: CASSYRQGGEQYF.

The V gene is TRBV6-5, the J gene TRBJ1-5; TRBD1 might be the D (5 bases). V gave up 2 bases and J gave up 3 bases, with 11 bases separating them. CDR1 is MNHEY and CDR2 is SVGAGI in the germline V gene. This CDR3 contains 15 residues. CDR3 nucleotide sequence: TGTGCCAGCAGTTACAGCCAGGGTCCCAATCAGCCCCAGCATTTT. It translates to CASSYSQGPNQPQHF.

The chain recombines TRBV3-1 (or the pseudogene TRBV3-2) with TRBJ1-5; D gene unclear. Germline V CDR1 and CDR2: LGHDT, YNNKEL (reference sequence). This CDR3 comprises 14 residues. V was shortened by 1 base and J by 5 bases, with 9 bases between the two germline ends. This CDR3 is CASSQGGGYQPQHF. CDR3 bases: TGTGCCAGCAGCCAAGGTGGAGGATATCAGCCCCAGCATTTT.

In this sample, this clone turned up once. The V gene is TRBV10-3, the J gene TRBJ2-3, with D perhaps TRBD1 (6 bases). Between the trimmed V and J ends, which lost 8 bases and 4 bases, there was a span of 16 bases. Germline CDR1 is ENHRY and CDR2 is SYGVKD. CDR3 length equals 14 residues. This chain's CDR3 is CAIRDNRAADTQYF. The CDR3 nucleotides read TGTGCCATCCGGGACAACCGAGCGGCAGATACGCAGTATTTT.

The chain employs TRBV6-5 and TRBJ1-4, with D possibly TRBD1 on 5 matching bases. The CDR3 runs to 16 residues. CDR1 and CDR2 from the germline V gene are MNHEY and SVGAGI. The V and J ends lost 2 bases and 7 bases respectively, with 17 bases between them. CDR3 amino acids: CASSYVSGGDSEKLFF. In DNA, the CDR3 is TGTGCCAGCAGTTACGTCTCGGGAGGGGATAGTGAAAAACTGTTTTTT.

In this sample, this clone turned up a few times. The DNA of the CDR3 is TGTGCCATCAGGGCTGACAGGAGCTCCTACAATGAGCAGTTCTTC. This gives the protein CAIRADRSSYNEQFF. The chain links TRBV10-3 to TRBJ2-1; a possible D gene is TRBD1 (6 bases). The CDR3 totals 15 residues. Germline V CDR1 and CDR2: ENHRY, SYGVKD. V lost 6 bases to trimming and J lost 0 bases, with 12 bases between them.

The chain employs TRBV2 and TRBJ2-5, with D uncertain. The CDR3 runs 15 residues. V lost 6 bases, J lost 4 bases, and 18 bases lay in between. Germline V CDR1 and CDR2: SNHLY, FYNNEI. The CDR3 nucleotides read TGTGCCAGCAGCTATCTAGATACGGGTGGAGAGACCCAGTACTTC. As protein: CASSYLDTGGETQYF. The variable domain in full, completed from reference TRBV2 and TRBJ2-5, reads EPEVTQTPSHQVTQMGQEVILRCVPISNHLYFYWYRQILGQKVEFLVSFYNNEISEKSEIFDDQFSVERPDGSNFTLKIRSTKLEDSAMYFCASSYLDTGGETQYFGPGTRLLVL.

This sequence joins TRBV6-5 and TRBJ2-7; the D is unclear. The CDR3 contains 13 residues. The germline V gene encodes CDR1 MNHEY and CDR2 SVGAGI. V was pared by 5 bases and J by 3 bases, with 11 bases between. As DNA, the CDR3 is TGTGCCAGCAGTAAGCTCACGAACTACGAGCAGTACTTC. Protein sequence: CASSKLTNYEQYF.

The chain recombines TRBV5-1 with TRBJ2-1; 7 positions agree with TRBD1. The CDR3 is 15 amino acids. V lost 4 bases to trimming and J lost 5 bases; unmatched junction nucleotides: 9. The germline CDR1 and CDR2 sequences are SGHRS and YFSETQ. In nucleotides, the CDR3 is TGCGCCAGCAGCACTGGGACAGCCCCGAACAATGAGCAGTTCTTC. It specifies CASSTGTAPNNEQFF.

The chain has TRBV19 and TRBJ2-7, with D perhaps matching TRBD1 (5 bases). The CDR3 is 17 residues long. Deletions cut 1 base from V and 0 bases from J, with 16 bases between. Germline CDR1 LNHDA, CDR2 SQIVND (reference sequence). CDR3 loop: CASSIGGGQISSYEQYF. The CDR3 DNA is TGTGCCAGTAGTATAGGGGGTGGACAAATCAGCTCCTACGAGCAGTACTTC.

The chain combines TRBV7-2 with TRBJ2-7, with D possibly TRBD2 on 6 matching bases. Looked up from germline, CDR1 is SGHTA and CDR2 is FQGNSA. Deletions cut 2 bases from V and 6 bases from J, with 8 bases between. The CDR3 is 12 residues long. DNA of the CDR3: TGTGCCAGCAGCTTAAGGGGAGGCGAGCAGTACTTC. Its protein is CASSLRGGEQYF.

The gene calls are TRBV18 and TRBJ2-2; D possibly corresponds to TRBD2 (6 bases). CDR1 and CDR2 from the germline V gene are KGHSH and LQKENI. V lost 4 bases and J 3 bases, leaving 9 bases between the germline ends. The CDR3 extends over 14 amino acids. CDR3 sequence reads: CASSRREDTGELFF. The CDR3 nucleotides read TGTGCCAGCTCACGCAGGGAGGACACCGGGGAGCTGTTTTTT.

The sample holds a few counts of this clone. This sequence joins TRBV6-2 or TRBV6-3 and TRBJ2-7, with D uncertain. Germline CDR1 and CDR2: MNHEY and SVGEGT. This CDR3 comprises 15 residues. V lost 5 bases to trimming and J lost 3 bases, with 17 bases between them. The CDR3 coding sequence is TGTGCCAGCAGTAAACAATCTTCCTCCCTCTACGAGCAGTACTTC. Amino acids: CASSKQSSSLYEQYF.

The chain is built from TRBV6-5 and TRBJ1-2, with D hard to call. The CDR3 has 13 amino acids. The ends were cut back, 2 bases at V and 5 bases at J, with 9 bases in the middle. Germline CDR1 MNHEY, CDR2 SVGAGI. Here the CDR3 reads CASSYEGLYGYTF. The DNA for the CDR3 is TGTGCCAGCAGTTACGAGGGATTGTATGGCTACACCTTC.

This rearrangement joins TRBV2 to TRBJ2-1; 11 bases match TRBD2. The CDR3 runs to 15 residues. CDR1 and CDR2 (germline): SNHLY, FYNNEI. V shed 2 bases, J shed 9 bases, and the junction held 6 bases outside the gene matches. The CDR3 DNA reads TGTGCCAGCAGTGAACTAGCGGGGGGACGGAGTGAGCAGTTCTTC. Translating gives CASSELAGGRSEQFF.

The chain couples TRBV7-2 to TRBJ1-3; D may be TRBD1 (5 bases). The CDR3 is made up of 17 amino acids. Germline V gene sequence: CDR1 SGHTA, CDR2 FQGNSA. Trimming shortened V by 2 bases and J by 4 bases, and 18 bases separated the two germline ends. DNA of the CDR3: TGTGCCAGCAGCTTAATAAGCGGGACGTATTCCGGAAACACCATATATTTT. It yields the protein CASSLISGTYSGNTIYF.

With regard to this clone: Just one base apart from a much larger clone, this may be a read error. Within the sample, other DNA sequences also encode this same CDR3. J is TRBJ1-2 and V is TRBV5-1; no reliable D call. Germline CDR1 SGHRS, CDR2 YFSETQ. The CDR3 spans 12 residues. The germline V and J ends were trimmed by 0 bases and 4 bases, with 4 bases remaining between them. In DNA, the CDR3 is TGCGCCAGCAGCTTGGACAGCTATGGCTACACCTTC. Encoded protein: CASSLDSYGYTF.

As DNA, the CDR3 is TGTGCCAGTAGTCCCAGGGGCTATGGCTACACCTTC. It yields the protein CASSPRGYGYTF. This chain links TRBV19 with TRBJ1-2; TRBD1 might be the D (6 bases). Germline CDR1 and CDR2: LNHDA and SQIVND (reference sequence). The CDR3 runs 12 residues. Deletions cut 5 bases from V and 4 bases from J, with 8 bases between.

Notes on this clone: Other DNA sequences in this specimen translate into the identical CDR3. The rearrangement links TRBV3-1 (or the pseudogene TRBV3-2) to TRBJ1-2; D unclear. CDR1 is LGHDT, CDR2 YNNKEL, per germline (reference sequence). V shed 4 bases and J shed 0 bases, with 6 bases lying between them. This CDR3 is built from 13 residues. The CDR3, as DNA: TGTGCCAGCAGCCTACGAGCTAACTATGGCTACACCTTC. It specifies CASSLRANYGYTF.

The gene calls are TRBV4-1 and TRBJ1-1; 7 bases are a match to TRBD1. V was clipped by 2 bases and J by 4 bases; unmatched bases: 13. CDR1 is MGHRA and CDR2 is YSYEKL in the germline V gene. This CDR3 contains 17 residues. The CDR3 loop is CASSQPKGQREGTEAFF. As DNA, the CDR3 is TGCGCCAGCAGCCAACCAAAGGGACAGCGGGAGGGCACTGAAGCTTTCTTT.

In its sample, this clone was seen once. The chain carries TRBV18 and TRBJ2-7, with 13 bases identical to TRBD2. The CDR3 spans 16 residues. Germline CDR1 is KGHSH and CDR2 is LQKENI. The V and J ends lost 2 bases and 3 bases, in that order; junction bases with no gene match: 4. CDR3 sequence: CASSPSRLAGGYEQYF. The CDR3 DNA reads as TGTGCCAGCTCACCATCGCGACTAGCGGGGGGCTACGAGCAGTACTTC.

This clone was seen once. This sample also contains other DNA sequences that code for the same CDR3. The chain employs TRBV2 and TRBJ1-1, with D maybe TRBD1 (5 bases). Germline V CDR1 and CDR2: SNHLY, FYNNEI. This CDR3 comprises 13 residues. Trimming removed 2 bases from V and 2 bases from J, with 6 bases in between. CDR3 in amino acids: CASSEQGNTEAFF. CDR3 nucleotide sequence: TGTGCCAGCAGTGAACAGGGTAACACTGAAGCTTTCTTT.